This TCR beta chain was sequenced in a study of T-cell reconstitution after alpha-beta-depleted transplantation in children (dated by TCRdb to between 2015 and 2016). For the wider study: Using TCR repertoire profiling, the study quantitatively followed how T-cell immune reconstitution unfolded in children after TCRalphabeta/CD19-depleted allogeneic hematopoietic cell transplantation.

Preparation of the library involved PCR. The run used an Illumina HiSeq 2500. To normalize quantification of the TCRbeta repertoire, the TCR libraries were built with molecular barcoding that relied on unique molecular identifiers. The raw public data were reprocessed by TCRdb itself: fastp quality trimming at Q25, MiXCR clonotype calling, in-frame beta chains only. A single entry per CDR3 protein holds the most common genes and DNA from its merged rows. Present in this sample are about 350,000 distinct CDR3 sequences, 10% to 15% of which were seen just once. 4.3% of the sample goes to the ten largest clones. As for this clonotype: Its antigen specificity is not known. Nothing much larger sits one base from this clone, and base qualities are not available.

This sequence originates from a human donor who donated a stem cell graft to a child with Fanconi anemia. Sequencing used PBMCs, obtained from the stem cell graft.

The nucleotides are TGCAGTGGGGGCGGCACGGTCCTCCAAGAGACCCAGTACTTC. It specifies CSGGGTVLQETQYF. The chain uses TRBV20-1 and TRBJ2-5; the D gene is perhaps TRBD1, from 5 matching bases. CDR1 DFQATT and CDR2 SNEGSKA are derived from the germline V gene (reference sequence). Between the V and J ends, shortened by 7 bases and 1 base respectively, the junction contains 16 bases. The CDR3 runs 14 residues from the cysteine to the phenylalanine. Of the read, only the CDR3 DNA is kept; its 42 bases are in frame from base 1.